Listed below are T cell receptor beta chains from one sample, sequenced in a study of blood T cell repertoires in COVID-19. Libraries were prepared by immunoSEQ multiplex PCR; TCRdb keeps only in-frame clonotypes and omits some of them. The sample gives about 78,000 clones, roughly nine tenths of which show up once; about 5% is in the top ten. Source material: peripheral blood. The receptors originated from a man aged 50 to 60 with active or convalescent COVID-19. Both conserved end residues are trimmed from each CDR3. Rows may omit the clone size; those that give it use once, few, many or a size class.

cdr3_length clone_size v_call cdr3_aa
13 - TRBV3-1/TRBV3-2 ASSQGGAGNYGYT
13 - TRBV29-1 SVAPITGSGGTQY
12 - TRBV27 ASSLGGSGTEAF
14 - TRBV6-6 ASSYTLAGAGNIQY
15 - TRBV12-1 ASSFSPQDKTGNTIY
14 - TRBV18 ASSPGTGGFGEKLF
9 few TRBV11-3 ASSLGMVAY
13 once TRBV6-1 ASSDPGGTNEKLF
12 once TRBV18 ASSPPTGSYEQY
13 few TRBV11-2 ASSLDLGEGTEQY
13 - TRBV15 ATSRDSNSNQPQH
12 - TRBV5-1 ASSLSGGRNIQY
13 - TRBV18 ASSTETGVTGELF
13 - TRBV27 ASNAGTGGPYGYT
10 few TRBV30 AWSEYRGGYT
12 - TRBV27 ASSSGQAYNEQF
11 - TRBV27 ASRSGTGAQSD
14 - TRBV14 ASSQGTRVNTGELF
16 once TRBV28 ASSSTSYRGTSTDTQY
13 - TRBV13 ASSPPGTGANTQY
16 - TRBV7-8 ASSFENGGGNYYNEQF
15 - TRBV10-3 AISESPQGAWSTEAF
15 - TRBV19 ASSSPEGGDVYNEQF
13 - TRBV7-2 ASSLRLAGSETQY
12 - TRBV20-1 SASRQGATETQY
12 - TRBV6-5 ASSKDRMNTEAF
14 - TRBV19 ASSREYRADGNTIY
13 - TRBV7-6 ASSFGPGGDTEAF
14 - TRBV18 ASSPAGGATNEKLF
11 - TRBV14 ASSPGRGDTQY
13 - TRBV24-1 ATSDTGTGDYGYT